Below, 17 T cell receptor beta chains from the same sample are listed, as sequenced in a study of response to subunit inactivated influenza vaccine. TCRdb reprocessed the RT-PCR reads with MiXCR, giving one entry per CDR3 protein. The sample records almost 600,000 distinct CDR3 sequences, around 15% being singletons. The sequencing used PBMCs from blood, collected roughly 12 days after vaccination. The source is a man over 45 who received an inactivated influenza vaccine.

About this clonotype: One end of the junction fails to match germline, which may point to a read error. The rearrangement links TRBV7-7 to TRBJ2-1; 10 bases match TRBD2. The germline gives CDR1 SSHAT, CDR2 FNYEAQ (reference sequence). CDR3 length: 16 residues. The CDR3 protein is CASSLGSGGPHNEQFF. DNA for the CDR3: TGTGCTAGCAGCTTAGGTAGCGGGGGGCCCCACAATGAGCAGTTCTTC.

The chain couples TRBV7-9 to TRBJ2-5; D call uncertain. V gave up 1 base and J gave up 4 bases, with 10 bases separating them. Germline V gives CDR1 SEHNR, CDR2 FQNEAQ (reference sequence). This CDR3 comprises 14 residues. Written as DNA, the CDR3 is TGTGCCAGCAGCTTAGATTTCATACTAGAGACCCAGTACTTC. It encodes CASSLDFILETQYF.

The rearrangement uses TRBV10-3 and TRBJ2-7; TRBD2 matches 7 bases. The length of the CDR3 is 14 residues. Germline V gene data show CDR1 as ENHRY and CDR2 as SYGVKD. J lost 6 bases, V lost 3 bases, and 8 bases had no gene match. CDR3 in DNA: TGTGCCATCAGTGAAGGACTAGGAGGTTCCGAGCAGTACTTC. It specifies CAISEGLGGSEQYF.

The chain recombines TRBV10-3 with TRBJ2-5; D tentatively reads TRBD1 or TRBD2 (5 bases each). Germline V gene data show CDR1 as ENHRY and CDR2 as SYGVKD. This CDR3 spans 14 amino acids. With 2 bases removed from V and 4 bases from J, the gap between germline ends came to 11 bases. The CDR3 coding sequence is TGTGCCATCAGTGAGCTCCGGGACCGAGAGACCCAGTACTTC. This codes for CAISELRDRETQYF.

The CDR3 protein is CASSQPGLAGDEQYF. CDR3 DNA sequence: TGTGCCAGCTCACAACCCGGACTAGCGGGGGACGAGCAGTACTTC. This chain joins TRBV18 and TRBJ2-7; 13 positions agree with TRBD2. The junction had 5 bases not matched to a gene; V was cut back by 4 bases and J by 5 bases. The CDR3 consists of 15 residues. Germline CDR1 is KGHSH and CDR2 is LQKENI.

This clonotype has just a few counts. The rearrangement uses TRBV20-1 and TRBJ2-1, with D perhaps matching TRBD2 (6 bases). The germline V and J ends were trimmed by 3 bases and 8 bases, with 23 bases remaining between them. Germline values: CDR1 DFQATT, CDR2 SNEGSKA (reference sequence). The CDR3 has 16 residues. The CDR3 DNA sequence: TGCAGTGCTAGGCCCCCGGCTAGCCCGCGGAGGGATGAGCAGTTCTTC. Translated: CSARPPASPRRDEQFF.

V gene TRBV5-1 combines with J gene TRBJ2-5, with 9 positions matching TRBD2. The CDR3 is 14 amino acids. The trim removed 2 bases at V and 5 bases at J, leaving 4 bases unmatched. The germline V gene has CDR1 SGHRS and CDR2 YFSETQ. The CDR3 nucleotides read TGCGCCAGCAGCTTAAGACTAGCGGAGGAGACCCAGTACTTC. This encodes CASSLRLAEETQYF.

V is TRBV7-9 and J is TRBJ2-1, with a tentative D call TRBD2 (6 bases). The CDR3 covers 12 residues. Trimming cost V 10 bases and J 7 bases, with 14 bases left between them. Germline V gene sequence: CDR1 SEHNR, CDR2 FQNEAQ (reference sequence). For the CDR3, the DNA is TGTGCCACCCGGGAAGGGAGGAATGAGCAGTTCTTC. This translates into CATREGRNEQFF.

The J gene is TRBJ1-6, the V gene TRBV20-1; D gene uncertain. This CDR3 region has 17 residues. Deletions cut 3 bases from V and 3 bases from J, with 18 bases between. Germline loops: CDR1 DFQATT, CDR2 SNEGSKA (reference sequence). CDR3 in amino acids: CSASSGTATSYNSPLHF. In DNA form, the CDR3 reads TGCAGTGCTAGCTCCGGAACCGCCACAAGCTATAATTCACCCCTCCACTTT.

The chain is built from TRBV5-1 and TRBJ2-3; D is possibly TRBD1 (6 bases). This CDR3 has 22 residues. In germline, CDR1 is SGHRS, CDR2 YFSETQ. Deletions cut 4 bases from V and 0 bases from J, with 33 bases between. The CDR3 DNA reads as TGCGCCAGCAGCCTTTTCTCCCTCGGGACAAGTCGTCCCCGAACTAGCACAGATACGCAGTATTTT. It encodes CASSLFSLGTSRPRTSTDTQYF.

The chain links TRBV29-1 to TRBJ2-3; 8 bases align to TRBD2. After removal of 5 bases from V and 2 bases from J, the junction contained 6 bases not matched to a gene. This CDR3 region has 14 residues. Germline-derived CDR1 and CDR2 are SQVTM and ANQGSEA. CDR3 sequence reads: CSVNSGGLTDTQYF. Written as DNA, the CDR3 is TGCAGCGTTAATTCGGGGGGGCTCACAGATACGCAGTATTTT.

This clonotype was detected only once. The CDR3 here is CSARVRGAGGEQYF. The CDR3 nucleotides read TGCAGTGCTAGAGTCCGCGGGGCCGGCGGCGAGCAGTACTTC. V gene TRBV20-1 combines with J gene TRBJ2-7; maybe TRBD2 (6 bases). Deletions cut 1 base from V and 6 bases from J, with 16 bases between. This CDR3 spans 14 amino acids. The germline CDR1 and CDR2 sequences are DFQATT and SNEGSKA (reference sequence).

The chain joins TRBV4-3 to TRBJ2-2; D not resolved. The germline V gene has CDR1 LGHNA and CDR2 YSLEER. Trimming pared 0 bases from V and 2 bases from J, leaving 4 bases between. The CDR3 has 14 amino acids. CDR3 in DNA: TGCGCCAGCAGCCAAGATCTCAACACCGGGGAGCTGTTTTTT. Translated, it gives CASSQDLNTGELFF.

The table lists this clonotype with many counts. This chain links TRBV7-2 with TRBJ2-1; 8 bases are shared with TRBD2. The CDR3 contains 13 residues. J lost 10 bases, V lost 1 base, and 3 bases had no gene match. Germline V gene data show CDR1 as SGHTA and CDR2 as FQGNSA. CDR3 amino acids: CASSLVGGDEQFF. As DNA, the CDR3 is TGTGCCAGCAGCTTAGTCGGGGGGGACGAGCAGTTCTTC.

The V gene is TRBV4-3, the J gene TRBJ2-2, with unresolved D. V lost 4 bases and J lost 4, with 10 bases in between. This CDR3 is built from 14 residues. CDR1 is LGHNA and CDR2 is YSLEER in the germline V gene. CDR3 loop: CASSRTVTTGELFF. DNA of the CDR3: TGCGCCAGCAGCCGAACAGTTACCACCGGGGAGCTGTTTTTT.

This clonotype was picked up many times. In DNA form, the CDR3 reads TGTGCCTGGAGGTCGGGACGGATGGGAGCGCCCCTCCACTTT. It encodes CAWRSGRMGAPLHF. J is TRBJ1-6 and V is TRBV30; perhaps TRBD1 as D (5 bases). The germline V and J ends were trimmed by 3 bases and 13 bases, with 19 bases remaining between them. Per the germline V gene, CDR1 is GTSNPN and CDR2 is SVGIG (reference sequence). The CDR3 extends over 14 amino acids.

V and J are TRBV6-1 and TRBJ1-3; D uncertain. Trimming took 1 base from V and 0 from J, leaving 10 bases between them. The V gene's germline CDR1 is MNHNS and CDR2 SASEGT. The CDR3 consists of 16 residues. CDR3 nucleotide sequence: TGTGCCAGCAGTGAAGATGGGGTCTACTCTGGAAACACCATATATTTT. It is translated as CASSEDGVYSGNTIYF.